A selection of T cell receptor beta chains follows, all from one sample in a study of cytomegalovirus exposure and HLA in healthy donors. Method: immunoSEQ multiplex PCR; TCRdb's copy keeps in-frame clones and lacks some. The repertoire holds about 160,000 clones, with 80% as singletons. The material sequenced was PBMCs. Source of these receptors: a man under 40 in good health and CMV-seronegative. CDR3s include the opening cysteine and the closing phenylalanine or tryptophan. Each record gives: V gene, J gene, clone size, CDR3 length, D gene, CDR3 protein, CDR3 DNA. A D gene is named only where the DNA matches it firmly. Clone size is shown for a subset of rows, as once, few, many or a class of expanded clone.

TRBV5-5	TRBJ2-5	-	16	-	CASTPPGLGLKGEQYF	TGTGCCAGCACCCCCCCCGGACTGGGATTAAAGGGTGAGCAGTACTTC
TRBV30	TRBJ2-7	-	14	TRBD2	CAWLRPSGKYEQYF	TGTGCCTGGTTACGACCTAGCGGGAAATACGAGCAGTACTTC
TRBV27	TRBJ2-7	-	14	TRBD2	CASSLMGEGYEQYF	TGTGCCAGCAGTTTAATGGGGGAGGGCTACGAGCAGTACTTC
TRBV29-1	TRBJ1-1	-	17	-	CSVLSREGNWLNTEAFF	TGCAGCGTTCTTTCGCGGGAGGGCAATTGGCTGAACACTGAAGCTTTCTTT
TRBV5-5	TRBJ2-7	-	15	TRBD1	CASSAGDRVSYEQYF	TGTGCCAGCAGCGCTGGGGACAGGGTGTCCTACGAGCAGTACTTC
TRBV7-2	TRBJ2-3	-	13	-	CASSFGEADTQYF	TGTGCCAGCAGCTTCGGGGAAGCAGATACGCAGTATTTT
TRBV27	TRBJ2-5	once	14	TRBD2	CASSLGLAGETQYF	TGTGCCAGCAGTTTGGGACTAGCAGGGGAGACCCAGTACTTC
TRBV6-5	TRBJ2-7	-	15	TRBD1	CASSLLGQGNYEQYF	TGTGCCAGCAGTCTACTGGGACAGGGGAACTACGAGCAGTACTTC
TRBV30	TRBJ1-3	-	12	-	CAWITDGNTIYF	TGTGCCTGGATAACAGACGGAAACACCATATATTTT
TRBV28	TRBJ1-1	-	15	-	CASSPSGQFNTEAFF	TGTGCCAGCAGTCCTTCTGGACAGTTCAACACTGAAGCTTTCTTT
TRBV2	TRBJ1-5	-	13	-	CASSQGLDQPQHF	TGTGCCAGCAGCCAGGGTTTGGATCAGCCCCAGCATTTT
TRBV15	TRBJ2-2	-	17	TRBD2	CATSNPKRGRYTGELFF	TGTGCCACCAGCAACCCGAAGCGGGGGCGATACACCGGGGAGCTGTTTTTT
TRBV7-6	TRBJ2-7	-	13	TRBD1	CASSFQGAYEQYF	TGTGCCAGCAGCTTTCAGGGGGCCTACGAGCAGTACTTC
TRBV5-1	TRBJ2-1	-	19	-	CASSLEGDGAPRVDNEQFF	TGCGCCAGCAGCTTGGAGGGGGATGGGGCCCCTAGGGTGGACAATGAGCAGTTCTTC
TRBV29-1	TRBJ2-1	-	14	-	CSALGQSSYNEQFF	TGCAGCGCCTTAGGACAGAGCTCCTACAATGAGCAGTTCTTC
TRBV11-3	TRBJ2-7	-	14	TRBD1	CASSPSGQDYEQYF	TGTGCCAGCAGTCCAAGTGGACAGGACTACGAGCAGTACTTC